What follows is one T cell receptor (beta chain) and its context. Its antigen is not known. This sample was included in a study of CD8 T cells in Susac syndrome. The RNA input was roughly 0.45 to 1 ug, and it was reverse transcribed with random hexamers. One entry per CDR3 protein, called by TCRdb with MiXCR from the immunoSEQ multiplex PCR reads. The table lists some 170,000 distinct CDR3 sequences, about 95% of them singletons. Recently defined diagnostic criteria classed the Susac syndrome patients as definite or probable. Study-wide results and limits: The CD4+ T cell repertoire of patients with Susac syndrome showed no detectable clonal expansion.

Germline loops: CDR1 SGHRS, CDR2 YFSETQ. V was trimmed by 6 bases and J by 3 bases, leaving 12 bases between them. This CDR3 has 14 amino acids. The rearrangement joins TRBV5-1 to TRBJ1-4; D not resolved. The origin of this receptor is a human donor with Susac syndrome. The sequenced sample consisted of CD4+ T cells from PBMCs. The CDR3 is CASNSGVANEKLFF. The CDR3, as DNA: TGCGCCAGCAACTCCGGGGTCGCTAATGAAAAACTGTTTTTT.